This T cell receptor beta chain was sequenced during a study of blood T cell repertoires in COVID-19. On the study more broadly: Acute-phase and convalescent COVID-19 samples originated in the United States, Italy and Spain. Sample material is recorded as cDNA or gDNA derived from T cells, B-cell-depleted T cells, or PBMCs.

In the original workflow: Estimation of nucleated cell counts was performed using reference gene primer amplification. The data were produced by immunoSEQ multiplex PCR, yet TCRdb's version contains in-frame clones alone and is incomplete. V and J calls and clone size are those listed in that table; D and trimming were worked out from the DNA. Of around 130,000 clones in the sample, 70% to 85% were seen once. CDR3 length: 15 amino acids. V was cut by 3 bases and J by 0 bases, with 11 bases left in between. CDR1 is ENHRY, CDR2 SYGVKD, per germline. The specimen was peripheral blood. The chain combines TRBV10-3 with TRBJ1-2; D is possibly TRBD1 (5 bases). The source of this sequence is a woman aged 80 or over with acute or convalescent COVID-19. The CDR3, as DNA: TGTGCCATCAGTGACGGGGGAGAATCTAACTATGGCTACACCTTC. This sequence encodes CAISDGGESNYGYTF.